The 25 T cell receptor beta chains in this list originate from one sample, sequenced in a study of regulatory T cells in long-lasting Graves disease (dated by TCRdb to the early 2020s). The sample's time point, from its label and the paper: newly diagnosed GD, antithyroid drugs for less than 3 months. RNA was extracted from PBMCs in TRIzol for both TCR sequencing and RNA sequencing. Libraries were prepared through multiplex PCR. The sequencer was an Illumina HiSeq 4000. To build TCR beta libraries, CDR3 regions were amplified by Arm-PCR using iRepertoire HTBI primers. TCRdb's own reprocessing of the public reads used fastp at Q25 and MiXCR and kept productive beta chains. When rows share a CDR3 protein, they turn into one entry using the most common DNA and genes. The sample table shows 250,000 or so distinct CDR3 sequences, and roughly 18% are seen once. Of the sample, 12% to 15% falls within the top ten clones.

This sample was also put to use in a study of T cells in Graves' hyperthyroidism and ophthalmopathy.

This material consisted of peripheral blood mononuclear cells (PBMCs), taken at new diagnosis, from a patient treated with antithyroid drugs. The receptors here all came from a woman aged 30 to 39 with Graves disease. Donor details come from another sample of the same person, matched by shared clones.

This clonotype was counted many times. CDR3 DNA: TGCAGTGCTAGAGATAACAACCGGGACAGGGTTTTTTATGGCTACACCTTC. It is translated as CSARDNNRDRVFYGYTF. The rearrangement links TRBV20-1 to TRBJ1-2; 9 nucleotides agree with TRBD1. The CDR3 totals 17 residues. V lost 0 bases to trimming and J lost 5 bases; unmatched junction nucleotides: 13. The germline V gene encodes CDR1 DFQATT and CDR2 SNEGSKA (reference sequence).

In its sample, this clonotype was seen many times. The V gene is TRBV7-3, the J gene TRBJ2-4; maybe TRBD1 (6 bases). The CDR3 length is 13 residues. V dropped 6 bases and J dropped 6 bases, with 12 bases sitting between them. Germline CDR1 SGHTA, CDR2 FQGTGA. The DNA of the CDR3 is TGTGCCAGCAGTCTTGACAGGTTAAACATTCAGTACTTC. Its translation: CASSLDRLNIQYF.

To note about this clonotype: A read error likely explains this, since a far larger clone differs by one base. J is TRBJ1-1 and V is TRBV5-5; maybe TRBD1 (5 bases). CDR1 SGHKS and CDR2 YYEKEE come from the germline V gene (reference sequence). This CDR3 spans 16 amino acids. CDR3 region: CASSLDSWGMNTEALF. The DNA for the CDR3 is TGTGCCAGCAGCTTAGATTCTTGGGGGATGAACACTGAAGCTCTCTTT. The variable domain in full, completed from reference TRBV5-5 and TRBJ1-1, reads DAGVTQSPTHLIKTRGQQVTLRCSPISGHKSVSWYQQVLGQGPQFIFQYYEKEERGRGNFPDRFSARQFPNYSSELNVNALLLGDSALYLCASSLDSWGMNTEALFGQGTRLTVV.

The CDR3 DNA reads as TGTGCCAGCAGCCTTTGGACTAGTTTGGTCATCCATACGCAGTATTTT. Protein: CASSLWTSLVIHTQYF. The chain has TRBV5-6 and TRBJ2-3, with 7 bases aligning to TRBD2. Germline-derived CDR1 and CDR2 are SGHDT and YYEEEE. V dropped 4 bases and J dropped 7; count of bases not matched to a gene: 15. This CDR3 comprises 16 residues. Based on the CDR3 plus reference TRBV5-6 and TRBJ2-3, the full variable domain is DAGVTQSPTHLIKTRGQQVTLRCSPKSGHDTVSWYQQALGQGPQFIFQYYEEEERQRGNFPDRFSGHQFPNYSSELNVNALLLGDSALYLCASSLWTSLVIHTQYFGPGTRLTVL.

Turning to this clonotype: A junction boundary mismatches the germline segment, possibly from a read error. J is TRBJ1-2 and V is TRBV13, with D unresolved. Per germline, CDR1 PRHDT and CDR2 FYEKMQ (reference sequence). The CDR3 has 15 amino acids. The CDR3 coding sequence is TGTGCCATCAGCCACTCACTAGTCTGGGAGGATGGCTACACCTTC. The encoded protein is CAISHSLVWEDGYTF.

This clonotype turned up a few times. CDR3: CASSLEEPGLEPPDTQYF. CDR3 nucleotides: TGCGCCAGCAGCCTCGAGGAACCGGGACTAGAACCGCCAGATACGCAGTATTTT. J is TRBJ2-3 and V is TRBV4-1; TRBD2 aligns across 8 bases. The ends lost 4 bases at V and 4 bases at J; junction bases unmatched: 16. The CDR3 extends over 18 amino acids. In germline, CDR1 is MGHRA, CDR2 YSYEKL.

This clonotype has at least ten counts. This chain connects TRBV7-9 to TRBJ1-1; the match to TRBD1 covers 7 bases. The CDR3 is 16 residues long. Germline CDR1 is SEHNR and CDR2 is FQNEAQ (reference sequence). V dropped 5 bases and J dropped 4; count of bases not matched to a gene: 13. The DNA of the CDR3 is TGTGCCAGCAGCCACGAACCCAGGGGGTCGGGCACTGAAGCTTTCTTT. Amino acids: CASSHEPRGSGTEAFF. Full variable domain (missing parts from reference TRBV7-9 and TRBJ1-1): DTGVSQNPRHKITKRGQNVTFRCDPISEHNRLYWYRQTLGQGPEFLTYFQNEAQLEKSRLLSDRFSAERPKGSFSTLEIQRTEQGDSAMYLCASSHEPRGSGTEAFFGQGTRLTVV.

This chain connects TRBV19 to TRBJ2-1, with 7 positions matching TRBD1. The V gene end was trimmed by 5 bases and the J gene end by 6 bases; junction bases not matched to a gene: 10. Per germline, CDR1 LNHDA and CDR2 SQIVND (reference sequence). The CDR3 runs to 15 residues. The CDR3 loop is CASSPRTGFRNEQFF. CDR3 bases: TGTGCCAGTAGTCCCAGGACAGGTTTCCGCAATGAGCAGTTCTTC.

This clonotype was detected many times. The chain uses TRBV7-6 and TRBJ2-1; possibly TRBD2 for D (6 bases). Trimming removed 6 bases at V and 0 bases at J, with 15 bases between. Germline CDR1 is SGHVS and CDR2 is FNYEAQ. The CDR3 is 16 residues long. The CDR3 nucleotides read TGTGCCAGCAGTCGCGGACTATCGAGCTCCTACAATGAGCAGTTCTTC. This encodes CASSRGLSSSYNEQFF.

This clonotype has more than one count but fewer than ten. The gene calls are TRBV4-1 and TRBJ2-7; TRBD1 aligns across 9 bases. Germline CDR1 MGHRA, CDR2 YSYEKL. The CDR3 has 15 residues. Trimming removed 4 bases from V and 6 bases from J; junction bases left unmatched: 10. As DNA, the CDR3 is TGCGCCAGCAGCCGCTCCGGGACAGGGATATTCGAGCAGTACTTC. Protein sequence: CASSRSGTGIFEQYF.

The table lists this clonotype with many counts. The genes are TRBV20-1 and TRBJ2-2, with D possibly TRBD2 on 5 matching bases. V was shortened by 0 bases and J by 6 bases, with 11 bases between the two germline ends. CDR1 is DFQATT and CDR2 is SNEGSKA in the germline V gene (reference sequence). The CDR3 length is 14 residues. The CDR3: CSARDALASGELFF. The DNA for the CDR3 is TGCAGTGCTAGAGATGCCCTAGCTTCCGGGGAGCTGTTTTTT.

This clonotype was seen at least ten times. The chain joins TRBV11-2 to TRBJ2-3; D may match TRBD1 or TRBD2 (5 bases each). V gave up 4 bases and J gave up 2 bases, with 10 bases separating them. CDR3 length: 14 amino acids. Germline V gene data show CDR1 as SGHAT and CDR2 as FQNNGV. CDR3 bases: TGTGCCAGCAGCTCGGGACGGTCCACAGATACGCAGTATTTT. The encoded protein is CASSSGRSTDTQYF.

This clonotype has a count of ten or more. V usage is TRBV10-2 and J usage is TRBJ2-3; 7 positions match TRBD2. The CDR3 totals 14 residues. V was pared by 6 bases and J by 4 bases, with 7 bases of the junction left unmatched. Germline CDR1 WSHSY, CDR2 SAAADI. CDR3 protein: CASRDGGGADTQYF. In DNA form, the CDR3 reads TGCGCCAGCAGGGATGGGGGGGGGGCAGATACGCAGTATTTT.

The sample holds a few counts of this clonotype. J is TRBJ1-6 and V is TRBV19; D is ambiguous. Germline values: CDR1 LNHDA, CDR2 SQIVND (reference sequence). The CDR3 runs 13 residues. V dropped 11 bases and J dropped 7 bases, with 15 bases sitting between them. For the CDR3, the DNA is TGTGCCGGAAGGGAGGATTGGAATTCACCCCTCCACTTT. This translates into CAGREDWNSPLHF. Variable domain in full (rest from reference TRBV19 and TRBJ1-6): DGGITQSPKYLFRKEGQNVTLSCEQNLNHDAMYWYRQDPGQGLRLIYYSQIVNDFQKGDIAEGYSVSREKKESFPLTVTSAQKNPTAFYLCAGREDWNSPLHFGNGTRLTVT.

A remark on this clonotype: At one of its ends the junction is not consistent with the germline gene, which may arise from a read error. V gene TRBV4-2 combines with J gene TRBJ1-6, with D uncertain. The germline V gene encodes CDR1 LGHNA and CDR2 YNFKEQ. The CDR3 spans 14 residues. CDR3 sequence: CASSQERDRDFPRF. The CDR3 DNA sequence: TGTGCCAGCAGCCAAGAAAGAGACCGCGATTTTCCGCGCTTT.

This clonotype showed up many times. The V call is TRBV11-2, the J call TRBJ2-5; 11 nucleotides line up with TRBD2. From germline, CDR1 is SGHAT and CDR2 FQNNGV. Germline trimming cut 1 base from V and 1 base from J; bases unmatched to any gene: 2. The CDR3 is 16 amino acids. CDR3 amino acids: CASSLGLAGGQETQYF. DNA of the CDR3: TGTGCCAGCAGCTTAGGTCTAGCGGGGGGCCAAGAGACCCAGTACTTC.

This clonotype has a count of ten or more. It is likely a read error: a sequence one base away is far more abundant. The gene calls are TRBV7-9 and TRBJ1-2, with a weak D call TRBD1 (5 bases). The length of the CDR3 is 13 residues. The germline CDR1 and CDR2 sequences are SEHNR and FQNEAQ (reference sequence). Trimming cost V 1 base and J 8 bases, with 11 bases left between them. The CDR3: CASSLEAGRGYTF. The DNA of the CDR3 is TGTGCCAGCAGCTTAGAGGCAGGGAGGGGCTACACCTTC.

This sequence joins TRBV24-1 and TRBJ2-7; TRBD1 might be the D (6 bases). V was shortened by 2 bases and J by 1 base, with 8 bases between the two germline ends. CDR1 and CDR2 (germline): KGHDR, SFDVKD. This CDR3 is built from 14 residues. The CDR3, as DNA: TGTGCCACCAGTGATTCGACAGGTTCCTACGAGCAGTACTTC. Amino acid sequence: CATSDSTGSYEQYF.

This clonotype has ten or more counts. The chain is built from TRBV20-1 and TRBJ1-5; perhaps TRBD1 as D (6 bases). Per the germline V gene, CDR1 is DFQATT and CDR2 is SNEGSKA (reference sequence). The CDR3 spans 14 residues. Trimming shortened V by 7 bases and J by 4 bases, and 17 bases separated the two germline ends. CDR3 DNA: TGCAGTGGCAGAGGGGGGGGGCGGAATCAGCCCCAGCATTTT. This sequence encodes CSGRGGGRNQPQHF.

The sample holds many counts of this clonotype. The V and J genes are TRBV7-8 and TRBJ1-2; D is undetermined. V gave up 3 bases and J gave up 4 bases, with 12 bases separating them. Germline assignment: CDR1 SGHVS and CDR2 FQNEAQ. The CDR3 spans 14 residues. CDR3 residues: CASSFDGSSYGYTF. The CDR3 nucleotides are TGTGCCAGCAGCTTCGACGGGTCCAGCTATGGCTACACCTTC.

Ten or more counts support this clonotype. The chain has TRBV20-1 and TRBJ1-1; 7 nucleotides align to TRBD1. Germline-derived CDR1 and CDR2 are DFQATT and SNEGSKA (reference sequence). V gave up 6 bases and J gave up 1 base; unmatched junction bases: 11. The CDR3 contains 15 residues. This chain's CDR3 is CSAKTAGQTNTEAFF. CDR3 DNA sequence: TGCAGTGCCAAAACCGCGGGACAGACGAACACTGAAGCTTTCTTT.

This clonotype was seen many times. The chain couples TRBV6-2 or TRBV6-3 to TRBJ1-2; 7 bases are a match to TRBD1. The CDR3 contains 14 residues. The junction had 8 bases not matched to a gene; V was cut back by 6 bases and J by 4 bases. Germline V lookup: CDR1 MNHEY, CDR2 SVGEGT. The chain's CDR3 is CASSGTATSYGYTF. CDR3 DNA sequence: TGTGCCAGCAGCGGGACAGCGACTAGCTATGGCTACACCTTC.

CDR3 in amino acids: CASSPPLQGRALSNQPQHF. As DNA, the CDR3 is TGTGCCAGCAGCCCTCCCCTACAGGGTCGGGCCCTAAGCAATCAGCCCCAGCATTTT. V usage is TRBV28 and J usage is TRBJ1-5; possibly TRBD1 for D (6 bases). Deletions cut 6 bases from V and 1 base from J, with 25 bases between. Per germline, CDR1 MDHEN and CDR2 SYDVKM. The CDR3 runs 19 residues.

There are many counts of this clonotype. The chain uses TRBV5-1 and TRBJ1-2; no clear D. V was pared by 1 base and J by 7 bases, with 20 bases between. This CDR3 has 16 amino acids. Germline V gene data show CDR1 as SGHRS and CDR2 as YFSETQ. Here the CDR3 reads CASSLLTHIFEGGYTF. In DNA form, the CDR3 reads TGCGCCAGCAGCTTGCTAACTCATATCTTCGAAGGTGGCTACACCTTC.

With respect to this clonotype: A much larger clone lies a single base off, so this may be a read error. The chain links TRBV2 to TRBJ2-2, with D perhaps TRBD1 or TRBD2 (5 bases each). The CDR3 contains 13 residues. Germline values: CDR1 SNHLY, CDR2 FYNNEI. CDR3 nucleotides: TGTGCCAGCAGCCTGACAGTCACCGGGGAGCTGTCTTTT. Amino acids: CASSLTVTGELSF.